This record covers a single T cell receptor (beta chain). This specimen comes from a study of blood T cell repertoires in COVID-19. The germline V gene has CDR1 SEHNR and CDR2 FQNEAQ (reference sequence). J lost 0 bases, V lost 5 bases, and 10 bases had no gene match. The length of the CDR3 is 18 residues. Method: immunoSEQ multiplex PCR; TCRdb's copy keeps in-frame clones and lacks some. This sample has about 180,000 clones, with 80% to 85% found just once. The sequence was obtained from a woman aged 80 or over with COVID-19, enrolled during active disease. Sample: peripheral blood. V and J are TRBV7-9 and TRBJ1-4; TRBD1 agrees at 9 bases. The CDR3 spells CASSLGQGRGATNEKLFF. The CDR3 bases are TGTGCCAGCAGCCTAGGACAGGGGCGCGGGGCAACTAATGAAAAACTGTTTTTT.